This T cell receptor (beta chain) stems from a study of cytomegalovirus exposure and HLA in healthy donors. PCR involved 60 Vbeta and 13 Jbeta primers. Repertoires were generated with immunoSEQ multiplex PCR, while TCRdb's copy carries only in-frame clones and drops some. The sample yields about 180,000 clones, 76% seen once. The CDR3 loop spans 14 amino acids. Trimming pared 0 bases from V and 4 bases from J, leaving 9 bases between. CDR1 and CDR2 (germline): MNHEY, SVGAGI. Study findings and constraints: A later analysis found TCR association rates differed by HLA locus, highest for DRB1 and lowest for HLA-C. Later on, an analysis tied around 17,000 TCR beta sequences to HLA alleles at 0.05 false discovery rate.

On this clone: Its antigen remains unidentified.

This TCR derives from a woman in her twenties or thirties in good health and CMV-seropositive. This rearrangement joins TRBV6-5 to TRBJ1-2; D ambiguous. Material for sequencing was PBMCs. CDR3 DNA: TGTGCCAGCAGTTACTCTCCAGATCTCTATGGCTACACCTTC. It yields the protein CASSYSPDLYGYTF.